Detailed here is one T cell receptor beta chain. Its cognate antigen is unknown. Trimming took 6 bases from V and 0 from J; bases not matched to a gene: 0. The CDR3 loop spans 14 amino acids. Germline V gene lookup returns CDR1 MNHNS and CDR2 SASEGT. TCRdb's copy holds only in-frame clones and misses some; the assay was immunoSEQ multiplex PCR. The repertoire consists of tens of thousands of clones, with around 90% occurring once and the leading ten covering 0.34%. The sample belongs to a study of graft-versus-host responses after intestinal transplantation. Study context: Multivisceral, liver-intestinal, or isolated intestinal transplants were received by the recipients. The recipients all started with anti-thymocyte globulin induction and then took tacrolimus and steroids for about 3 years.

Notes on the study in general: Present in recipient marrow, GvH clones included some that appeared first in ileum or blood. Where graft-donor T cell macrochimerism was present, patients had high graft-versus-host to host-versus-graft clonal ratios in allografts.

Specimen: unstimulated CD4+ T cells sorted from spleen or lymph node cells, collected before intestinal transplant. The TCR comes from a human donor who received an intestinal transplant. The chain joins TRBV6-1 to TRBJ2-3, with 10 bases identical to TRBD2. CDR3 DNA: TGTGCCAGCAGGACTAGCGGGAGCACAGATACGCAGTATTTT. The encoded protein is CASRTSGSTDTQYF.